Shown below are 21 T cell receptor beta chains from a single sample sequenced in a study of CD8+ T cells in alopecia areata (dated by TCRdb to 2017 to 2018). Receptor libraries were prepared by the immunoSEQ multiplex PCR assay. RNA was extracted from all samples and reverse transcribed into cDNA, which served as template for TCR sequencing. TCRdb provides this immuneACCESS table in a form limited to in-frame rearrangements. Some clones are lacking; in checked studies, under half of them reflect an unresolved V gene, and why the rest are absent is not known. In all, the sample holds under 200,000 clones, and around three fifths of those were seen once. The ten largest clonotypes hold 14% of the sample. The intended sense of this specimen's time point label: around 22 weeks on oral tofacitinib. Reading the label with the study, this specimen's treatment or condition is: oral pan-JAK inhibitor, 5-10 mg twice daily.

The source material was CD4+ T cells sorted from blood, sampled at week 24, from a patient treated with tofacitinib. The receptor source for this set is a human donor with alopecia areata.

This clone appeared a few times. The J gene is TRBJ1-2, the V gene TRBV6-1, with a possible D match to TRBD1 (6 bases). Germline CDR1 MNHNS, CDR2 SASEGT. The CDR3 totals 13 residues. V shed 7 bases and J shed 4 bases, with 13 bases lying between them. The CDR3 reads CASTEWTAYGYTF. The CDR3 bases are TGTGCCAGCACCGAGTGGACAGCCTATGGCTACACCTTC.

The V gene is TRBV14, the J gene TRBJ2-1, with D possibly TRBD2 on 5 matching bases. Per germline, CDR1 SGHDN and CDR2 FVKESK. CDR3 length: 15 amino acids. V lost 0 bases to trimming and J lost 12 bases, with 18 bases between them. The CDR3 bases are TGTGCCAGCAGCCAAGAGACCGGGCGGTCGAGGGTGCAGTTCTTC. It specifies CASSQETGRSRVQFF.

V gene TRBV4-1 combines with J gene TRBJ2-2; 8 bases fit TRBD1. The CDR3 extends over 16 amino acids. The germline V gene has CDR1 MGHRA and CDR2 YSYEKL. The J segment lost 7 bases and the V segment lost 4 bases, leaving 11 bases of the junction unmatched. CDR3 sequence: CASSRTGTGVIGELFF. CDR3 nucleotides: TGCGCCAGCAGCCGAACCGGGACAGGAGTGATCGGGGAGCTGTTTTTT.

The V call is TRBV29-1, the J call TRBJ1-4; D possibly corresponds to TRBD1 (5 bases). V dropped 1 base and J dropped 1 base, with 7 bases sitting between them. This CDR3 is built from 14 residues. CDR1 and CDR2 from the germline V gene are SQVTM and ANQGSEA. The chain's CDR3 is CSVEGGGTNEKLFF. CDR3 nucleotides: TGCAGCGTTGAAGGGGGGGGAACTAATGAAAAACTGTTTTTT.

The rearrangement joins TRBV4-1 to TRBJ1-2; D is unclear. The CDR3 is 16 amino acids. With 1 base removed from V and 1 base from J, the gap between germline ends came to 13 bases. CDR1 and CDR2 from the germline V gene are MGHRA and YSYEKL. The CDR3 DNA follows: TGCGCCAGCAGCCAAGTAGGGCTCAAAGATAACTATGGCTACACCTTC. Its translation: CASSQVGLKDNYGYTF.

The gene calls are TRBV6-5 and TRBJ2-1; D gene uncertain. This CDR3 is built from 14 residues. With 5 bases removed from V and 5 bases from J, the gap between germline ends came to 13 bases. Germline V gives CDR1 MNHEY, CDR2 SVGAGI. The CDR3 protein is CASSNAPTDNEQFF. Written as DNA, the CDR3 is TGTGCCAGCAGTAACGCGCCTACAGACAATGAGCAGTTCTTC.

The chain employs TRBV30 and TRBJ2-5; no clear D. V lost 1 base and J 3 bases, leaving 6 bases between the germline ends. Germline V CDR1 and CDR2: GTSNPN, SVGIG (reference sequence). The CDR3 contains 12 residues. The CDR3 reads CAWSGGKETQYF. In nucleotides, the CDR3 is TGTGCCTGGAGTGGCGGAAAAGAGACCCAGTACTTC. Combining the CDR3 with reference TRBV30 and TRBJ2-5 gives the whole variable domain SQTIHQWPATLVQPVGSPLSLECTVEGTSNPNLYWYRQAAGRGLQLLFYSVGIGQISSEVPQNLSASRPQDRQFILSSKKLLLSDSGFYLCAWSGGKETQYFGPGTRLLVL.

The CDR3 DNA reads TGCGCCAGCAGCCCCGTTCCGTCAACTAACTATGGCTACACCTTC. This translates into CASSPVPSTNYGYTF. The chain joins TRBV4-1 to TRBJ1-2; D is unresolved. Trimming stripped 4 bases from V and 0 bases from J, with 12 bases between. Germline V lookup: CDR1 MGHRA, CDR2 YSYEKL. This CDR3 is built from 15 residues.

The rearrangement uses TRBV25-1 and TRBJ2-7, with 8 bases fitting TRBD2. The CDR3 is made up of 15 amino acids. Germline values: CDR1 MGHDK, CDR2 SYGVNS. The ends lost 3 bases at V and 3 bases at J; junction bases unmatched: 7. This chain's CDR3 is CASSEPGGRHYEQYF. The DNA for the CDR3 is TGTGCCAGCAGTGAGCCGGGAGGGCGCCACTACGAGCAGTACTTC.

The J gene is TRBJ1-5, the V gene TRBV2; D call uncertain. This CDR3 contains 14 residues. V was clipped by 4 bases and J by 1 base, with 8 bases between them. Germline CDR1 and CDR2: SNHLY and FYNNEI. This chain's CDR3 is CASSGLGSNQPQHF. The CDR3 coding sequence is TGTGCCAGCAGTGGTCTGGGGAGCAATCAGCCCCAGCATTTT.

The V and J genes are TRBV2 and TRBJ2-5; 7 bases are a match to TRBD1. This CDR3 contains 14 residues. V lost 6 bases to trimming and J lost 2 bases; unmatched junction nucleotides: 6. The germline gives CDR1 SNHLY, CDR2 FYNNEI. Here the CDR3 DNA reads TGTGCCAGCAGGCCGGGACAGTTACAAGAGACCCAGTACTTC. Its translation: CASRPGQLQETQYF.

The rearrangement uses TRBV30 and TRBJ2-1; 8 positions match TRBD1. CDR3 length: 13 residues. The trim removed 5 bases at V and 9 bases at J, leaving 9 bases unmatched. Germline values: CDR1 GTSNPN, CDR2 SVGIG (reference sequence). CDR3 sequence reads: CAWGQGMRGEQFF. DNA of the CDR3: TGTGCCTGGGGACAGGGTATGCGTGGTGAGCAGTTCTTC.

This clone was counted only a few times. V and J are TRBV30 and TRBJ2-7; D is ambiguous. This CDR3 has 16 residues. Germline V gives CDR1 GTSNPN, CDR2 SVGIG (reference sequence). The V end was cut by 5 bases, the J end by 6 bases, with 26 bases between. The CDR3 nucleotides are TGTGCCTGGTTCCTAGGGTGGGCCATTCTTAAATGCGAGCAGTACTTC. It codes for CAWFLGWAILKCEQYF.

V is TRBV7-9 and J is TRBJ2-5; TRBD2 is a possible D gene (6 bases). Germline CDR1 and CDR2: SEHNR and FQNEAQ (reference sequence). The length of the CDR3 is 15 residues. Trimming removed 5 bases at V and 5 bases at J, with 18 bases between. This chain's CDR3 is CASSPNRAGLETQYF. In DNA form, the CDR3 reads TGTGCCAGCAGCCCGAATAGAGCGGGCTTGGAGACCCAGTACTTC.

This clone has more than one count but fewer than ten. V usage is TRBV6-5 and J usage is TRBJ2-7; D not resolved. From germline, CDR1 is MNHEY and CDR2 SVGAGI. V lost 2 bases and J 6 bases, leaving 11 bases between the germline ends. CDR3 length: 13 residues. CDR3 DNA: TGTGCCAGCAGTTACAATTGGGCTGGCGAGCAGTACTTC. Translated: CASSYNWAGEQYF.

The J gene is TRBJ2-7, the V gene TRBV12-5; 7 positions agree with TRBD1. The ends lost 6 bases at V and 1 base at J; junction bases unmatched: 6. CDR3 size: 14 residues. CDR1 is LGHNT, CDR2 FRNRAP, per germline. CDR3 protein: CASGTGRRSYEQYF. The CDR3 DNA follows: TGTGCTAGTGGGACAGGGAGACGTTCCTACGAGCAGTACTTC.

This chain uses TRBV29-1 with TRBJ2-3; 9 bases match TRBD2. J was trimmed by 1 base and V by 5 bases; bases with no gene match: 7. This CDR3 contains 15 residues. CDR1 and CDR2 from the germline V gene are SQVTM and ANQGSEA. The CDR3 bases are TGCAGCGTTCCACTCCCTAGCGGGGGCACAGATACGCAGTATTTT. Its protein product is CSVPLPSGGTDTQYF.

The CDR3, as DNA: TGTGCCAGCAGAGACGCGGGGGCAAATGGCTACACCTTC. Translation: CASRDAGANGYTF. The chain has TRBV6-5 and TRBJ1-2; D possibly corresponds to TRBD1 (6 bases). Trimming shortened V by 6 bases and J by 6 bases, and 14 bases separated the two germline ends. Germline CDR1 and CDR2: MNHEY and SVGAGI. The CDR3 spans 13 residues.

This clone was seen more than once but under ten times. The V call is TRBV19, the J call TRBJ1-1; 9 positions match TRBD1. The V gene's germline CDR1 is LNHDA and CDR2 SQIVND (reference sequence). The V gene end was trimmed by 6 bases and the J gene end by 1 base; junction bases not matched to a gene: 15. This CDR3 contains 18 residues. DNA of the CDR3: TGTGCCAGTAGGCCTTCCCTACAGGGGGCATTCAGGAACACTGAAGCTTTCTTT. It is translated as CASRPSLQGAFRNTEAFF.

In this sample, this clone turned up a few times. The J gene is TRBJ1-5, the V gene TRBV5-1, with D possibly TRBD1 on 5 matching bases. V dropped 0 bases and J dropped 0 bases, with 7 bases sitting between them. Germline assignment: CDR1 SGHRS and CDR2 YFSETQ. CDR3 length: 15 residues. In nucleotides, the CDR3 is TGCGCCAGCAGCTTGGAGGGGTATAGCAATCAGCCCCAGCATTTT. Translating it yields CASSLEGYSNQPQHF.

The chain recombines TRBV10-3 with TRBJ2-3, with TRBD2 matching 10 bases. Trimming took 6 bases from V and 4 from J; bases not matched to a gene: 10. Germline loops: CDR1 ENHRY, CDR2 SYGVKD. The CDR3 runs to 16 residues. CDR3: CAISPRTSGGADTQYF. The CDR3 DNA reads TGTGCCATCAGCCCTCGGACTAGCGGAGGCGCAGATACGCAGTATTTT.